A selection of T cell receptor beta chains follows, all from one sample in a study of T cells after yellow fever vaccination. TCRdb itself ran the 5' RACE reads through MiXCR, one entry per CDR3 protein. The table includes about 360,000 distinct CDR3 sequences, around 6.4% detected once. This specimen was PBMCs, taken 5 days after the yellow fever booster vaccination. These receptor sequences come from a man aged 25-45 years who received the YFV17D yellow fever vaccine. CDR3s include the opening cysteine and the closing phenylalanine or tryptophan. A D gene is named only where the DNA matches it firmly. Expanded clones are given a class, and other clones once, few, many or no size at all.

J	D	V	size	DNA	CDR3
TRBJ2-1	-	TRBV20-1	few	TGCAGTGCTAGAGAGGCGGGGTCCACCTACAATGAGCAGTTCTTC	CSAREAGSTYNEQFF
TRBJ2-7	TRBD1	TRBV20-1	many	TGCAGTGCGTTACAGGGGGCGCGATACGAGCAGTACTTC	CSALQGARYEQYF
TRBJ2-1	-	TRBV7-9	few	TGTGCCAGCAGCTTTGTCGAGCGGTCGGTTGAGCAGTTCTTC	CASSFVERSVEQFF
TRBJ2-7	-	TRBV28	many	TGTGCCAGCAGTTTCCGGGCAGGGTTCGAGCAGTACTTC	CASSFRAGFEQYF
TRBJ2-7	TRBD2	TRBV20-1	-	TGCAGTGCTCCCGTAGCGGGAGGGCCCTACGAGCAGTACTTC	CSAPVAGGPYEQYF
TRBJ2-1	TRBD2	TRBV7-9	many	TGTGCCAGCATCGGGACTAGCGGGGAGCAGTTCTTC	CASIGTSGEQFF
TRBJ2-7	-	TRBV7-9	many	TGTGCCAGCAGCGCACCGGGACAAAACTACGAGCAGTACTTC	CASSAPGQNYEQYF
TRBJ2-1	-	TRBV7-9	many	TGTGCCAGCAGCCGGGATTCGCTGAACCCCTACAATGAGCAGTTCTTC	CASSRDSLNPYNEQFF
TRBJ2-7	TRBD2	TRBV6-2/TRBV6-3	-	TGTGCCAGCAACCGCTTTGGACTAGGTGGCGAGCAGTACTTC	CASNRFGLGGEQYF
TRBJ2-2	TRBD2	TRBV7-6	many	TGTGCCAGCAGCGGCCGTGGGGCGGGAGGAACCGGGGAGCTGTTTTTT	CASSGRGAGGTGELFF
TRBJ2-5	-	TRBV28	-	TGTGCCAGCAGTTTAATTTCACTCGAGGGAGAGACCCAGTACTTC	CASSLISLEGETQYF
TRBJ2-1	-	TRBV20-1	-	TGCAGTGCTAAAGCGACTAGTCTGGAGCAGTTCTTC	CSAKATSLEQFF
TRBJ2-1	TRBD1	TRBV19	-	TGTGCCACCCTCGGACAGGGGAGGTACAATGAGCAGTTCTTC	CATLGQGRYNEQFF
TRBJ2-6	-	TRBV7-2	many	TGTGCCAGCAGCCCCCAGTTCTCTGGGGCCAACGTCCTGACTTTC	CASSPQFSGANVLTF
TRBJ2-5	-	TRBV19	-	TGTGCCAGTAGCGTCAGAGGGACCCAGTACTTC	CASSVRGTQYF
TRBJ1-2	-	TRBV25-1	many	TGTGCCAGCAGTCAACTATATGGCTACACCTTC	CASSQLYGYTF
TRBJ2-1	TRBD2	TRBV12-3/TRBV12-4	many	TGTGCCAGCAGTTTCGGACTAGGTAATGAGCAGTTCTTC	CASSFGLGNEQFF
TRBJ1-2	-	TRBV30	few	TGTGCCTGGAGCCGGGCGAATAACTATGGCTACACCTTC	CAWSRANNYGYTF
TRBJ2-7	TRBD2	TRBV9	-	TGTGCCAGCAGCCCCCCGGGACTAGCGGGAAACTACGAGCAGTACTTC	CASSPPGLAGNYEQYF
TRBJ1-5	TRBD1	TRBV6-1	few	TGTGCCAGCAGTAGGGACAGAAACAATCAGCCCCAGCATTTT	CASSRDRNNQPQHF
TRBJ1-2	-	TRBV20-1	few	TGCAGTGCGCCCCCTGGCCCTCCGACACCATCTAACTATGGCTACACCTTC	CSAPPGPPTPSNYGYTF
TRBJ1-1	-	TRBV5-1	many	TGCGCCAGCAGCTTGGAAAGGGGGACTGAAGCTTTCTTT	CASSLERGTEAFF
TRBJ1-5	-	TRBV4-3	many	TGCGCCAGCAGCCAAGGGTACGGGGGCAATCAGCCCCAGCATTTT	CASSQGYGGNQPQHF
TRBJ1-2	TRBD1	TRBV24-1	many	TGTGCCACCAGTCCAGGGGGGACTTTCGGTGGCTACACCTTC	CATSPGGTFGGYTF
TRBJ2-2	-	TRBV30	-	TGTGCCTGGAGATGGGCAACGAACACCGGGGAGCTGTTTTTT	CAWRWATNTGELFF
TRBJ1-6	TRBD1	TRBV4-3	many	TGCGCCAGCAGCCGGACAGGCGTGAATTCACCCCTCCACTTT	CASSRTGVNSPLHF
TRBJ2-7	TRBD2	TRBV20-1	-	TGCAGTGCTAAGACTAGCGGGCTTCCTGAATTC	CSAKTSGLPEF
TRBJ2-3	TRBD2	TRBV4-3	many	TGCGCCAGCAGCCAGCGGGGGGGTTGGACAGATACGCAGTATTTT	CASSQRGGWTDTQYF
TRBJ1-5	-	TRBV29-1	few	TGCAGCGTTGCCTCGGGGGATCAGCCCCAGCATTTT	CSVASGDQPQHF